This TCR beta chain appears in the sequencing data of a study of spatial heterogeneity in lung cancer. Turning to the study itself: Across the raw uncorrected reads, a unique TCR and UMI combination was observed, on average, more than ten times.

Study-wide results and limits: For expanded intratumoral alpha and beta TCRs, counts tracked tumor mutation counts.

TCRdb processed the 5' RACE reads anew with MiXCR; each CDR3 protein has one entry. The data contain 20,000 to 25,000 distinct CDR3 sequences, about 15% of them singletons. Time point here: sample taken at primary tumor resection. The CDR3 consists of 14 residues. Trimming removed 5 bases at V and 2 bases at J, with 13 bases between. Germline V gives CDR1 SGHTA, CDR2 FQGNSA. As for this clonotype: Its antigen is not known.

The rearrangement uses TRBV7-2 and TRBJ2-7, with D uncertain. The specimen comprised lung tumor tissue, sampled at surgery. The clonotype was recovered from a female donor with early-stage non-small cell lung cancer. The CDR3 DNA is TGTGCCAGCAGCCCCCGCCCGGCCGCCTACGAGCAGTACTTC. Its translation: CASSPRPAAYEQYF.